This T cell receptor beta chain is from a study of response to subunit inactivated influenza vaccine (dated by TCRdb to the late 2010s). About the study as a whole: Deep quantitative profiling of the T cell receptor repertoire was used in the study to follow responses to a trivalent subunit inactivated influenza vaccine.

The CDR3 contains 16 residues, cysteine and phenylalanine counted. Of all the DNA, just the CDR3 is kept, 48 bases in frame from base 1. Ends trimmed: V by 5 bases, J by 1 base; bases unmatched to a gene: 6. The germline V gene specifies SGHVS as CDR1 and FQNEAQ as CDR2. Here is what the overall study found, with its caveats: According to the authors, only a limited number of new T cells may be recruited by each seasonal influenza vaccination.

This clonotype was observed at least ten times. It has no known antigen specificity. No base-level quality is on record; no much larger clone is a single base apart. Receptor libraries were prepared by RT-PCR. The run used an Illumina HiSeq 2500. TCRdb handled the public reads itself, with Q25 trimming in fastp and clone calling in MiXCR, and kept productive beta chains. Merged by CDR3 protein, the rows form single entries marked with the most common genes and DNA. The sample table shows 550,000 to 800,000 distinct CDR3 sequences, and 15% to 18% are seen once. 11% of the sample belongs to the ten largest clones.

The starting material was PBMCs from blood, obtained 11 to 12 days after vaccination. The sequence was obtained from a man aged 45-65 years who received an inactivated influenza vaccine. Donor details come from another sample of the same person, matched by shared clones. Recombination joined TRBV7-8 with TRBJ2-2; TRBD1 lines up with 8 middle nucleotides. The sequenced DNA is TGTGCCAGCAGCCACCGGACAGGGAGGAACACCGGGGAGCTGTTTTTT. Its protein is CASSHRTGRNTGELFF.